These 29 T cell receptor beta chains originate from one sample sequenced in a study of T cells in Graves' hyperthyroidism and ophthalmopathy. TCR beta CDR3 regions were amplified from RNA. A first-round RT-PCR of the TCR CDR3 used the HTBI primer set. One entry per CDR3 protein, called by TCRdb with MiXCR from the multiplex PCR reads. The sample yields about 720,000 distinct CDR3 sequences, 16% seen once. The material sequenced was blood. The receptors originated from a man younger than 35 with Graves' hyperthyroidism.

V gene TRBV15 combines with J gene TRBJ2-3; 9 bases are a match to TRBD1. V shed 4 bases, J shed 2 bases, and the junction held 10 bases outside the gene matches. The CDR3 covers 17 residues. CDR1 LNHNV and CDR2 YYDKDF come from the germline V gene (reference sequence). Here the CDR3 reads CATSTIQGAPITDTQYF. The CDR3 DNA is TGTGCCACCAGCACTATACAGGGGGCCCCTATCACAGATACGCAGTATTTT. The variable domain in full, completed from reference TRBV15 and TRBJ2-3, reads DAMVIQNPRYQVTQFGKPVTLSCSQTLNHNVMYWYQQKSSQAPKLLFHYYDKDFNNEADTPDNFQSRRPNTSFCFLDIRSPGLGDTAMYLCATSTIQGAPITDTQYFGPGTRLTVL.

This clonotype was observed at least ten times. This sequence joins TRBV28 and TRBJ2-1, with TRBD2 as a possible D gene (7 bases). Germline CDR1 reads MDHEN; CDR2 reads SYDVKM. The V gene lost 5 bases and the J gene lost 9 bases, with 14 bases spanning the gap. The CDR3 runs 13 residues. This CDR3 reads CASSPPGGPEQFF. CDR3 in DNA: TGTGCCAGCAGTCCCCCCGGGGGGCCTGAGCAGTTCTTC.

A few counts support this clonotype. CDR3 in DNA: TGTGCCAGTAGTCTCGACAGGGTTGGGGAGCAGTACTTC. It yields the protein CASSLDRVGEQYF. This chain connects TRBV19 to TRBJ2-7; TRBD1 agrees at 7 bases. Germline CDR1 reads LNHDA; CDR2 reads SQIVND (reference sequence). Losses at the gene ends were 5 bases for V and 7 bases for J; bases not matched to a gene: 8. The CDR3 extends over 13 amino acids.

This clonotype came up a few times. This chain connects TRBV20-1 to TRBJ2-7; no clear D. The germline V gene has CDR1 DFQATT and CDR2 SNEGSKA (reference sequence). Trimming removed 0 bases from V and 2 bases from J, with 11 bases in between. This CDR3 has 14 residues. CDR3 nucleotides: TGCAGTGCTAGAGACGGCAGAACTCCCTACGAGCAGTACTTC. Amino acids: CSARDGRTPYEQYF.

The chain's CDR3 is CASSSLNVLAGANVLTF. DNA for the CDR3: TGTGCCAGCAGCTCCCTGAACGTTCTAGCTGGGGCCAACGTCCTGACTTTC. The chain uses TRBV7-9 and TRBJ2-6; D is undetermined. CDR3 length: 17 amino acids. Between the trimmed V and J ends, which lost 4 bases and 2 bases, there was a span of 15 bases. Germline values: CDR1 SEHNR, CDR2 FQNEAQ (reference sequence). The full variable domain, completed using reference TRBV7-9 and TRBJ2-6, is DTGVSQNPRHKITKRGQNVTFRCDPISEHNRLYWYRQTLGQGPEFLTYFQNEAQLEKSRLLSDRFSAERPKGSFSTLEIQRTEQGDSAMYLCASSSLNVLAGANVLTFGAGSRLTVL.

This clonotype was seen a few times. J is TRBJ2-5 and V is TRBV5-1; D possibly corresponds to TRBD1 (6 bases). The germline CDR1 and CDR2 sequences are SGHRS and YFSETQ. This CDR3 is built from 15 residues. V shed 4 bases and J shed 5 bases, with 18 bases lying between them. Here the CDR3 reads CASSESYRDGETQYF. DNA for the CDR3: TGCGCCAGCAGCGAATCCTACAGGGACGGGGAGACCCAGTACTTC.

The gene calls are TRBV28 and TRBJ1-4; 8 bases fit TRBD1. After removal of 5 bases from V and 8 bases from J, the junction contained 10 bases not matched to a gene. CDR3 length equals 15 residues. Germline-derived CDR1 and CDR2 are MDHEN and SYDVKM. The CDR3 bases are TGTGCCAGCAGTCCACCGGGACAGGCCATAGAAAAACTGTTTTTT. This sequence encodes CASSPPGQAIEKLFF.

About this clonotype itself: A read error is possible here, since a much larger clone lies one base away. This chain joins TRBV28 and TRBJ2-7; D possibly matches TRBD1 or TRBD2 (6 bases each). V lost 4 bases, J lost 2 bases, and 12 bases lay in between. Per the germline V gene, CDR1 is MDHEN and CDR2 is SYDVKM. The CDR3 is 14 amino acids. DNA for the CDR3: TGTGCCAGCAGTTCCGGGGGCGCCACCTACGAGCAGTACTTC. It specifies CASSSGGATYEQYF.

This clonotype was detected many times. The rearrangement uses TRBV11-3 and TRBJ2-1, with a possible D match to TRBD1 (5 bases). Trimming cost V 3 bases and J 1 base, with 10 bases left between them. The CDR3 has 15 amino acids. CDR1 is SGHNT and CDR2 is YENEEA in the germline V gene. The CDR3 region is CASSFRAGSYNEQFF. DNA of the CDR3: TGTGCCAGCAGCTTCAGGGCAGGTTCCTACAATGAGCAGTTCTTC. The variable domain in full, completed from reference TRBV11-3 and TRBJ2-1, reads EAGVVQSPRYKIIEKKQPVAFWCNPISGHNTLYWYLQNLGQGPELLIRYENEEAVDDSQLPKDRFSAERLKGVDSTLKIQPAELGDSAVYLCASSFRAGSYNEQFFGPGTRLTVL.

In this sample, this clonotype turned up many times. The chain carries TRBV12-3 or TRBV12-4 and TRBJ2-1, with no clear D. Trimming left V 0 bases short and J 5 bases short, with 8 bases between. The CDR3 consists of 14 residues. CDR3 DNA sequence: TGTGCCAGCAGTTTAGCGCAGGCTAACAATGAGCAGTTCTTC. This codes for CASSLAQANNEQFF.

This clonotype was found many times. The chain uses TRBV20-1 and TRBJ2-3, with TRBD2 as a possible D gene (6 bases). Germline loops: CDR1 DFQATT, CDR2 SNEGSKA (reference sequence). With 0 bases removed from V and 5 bases from J, the gap between germline ends came to 9 bases. This CDR3 comprises 13 residues. This CDR3 reads CSARDFGGDTQYF. The CDR3 bases are TGCAGTGCTAGAGATTTCGGGGGAGATACGCAGTATTTT.

This clonotype occurred a few times. The V gene is TRBV4-3, the J gene TRBJ1-4; D might be TRBD1 (6 bases). Trimming took off 0 bases at V and 3 bases at J, with 11 bases between the two ends. Germline V gives CDR1 LGHNA, CDR2 YSLEER. This CDR3 comprises 16 residues. CDR3 protein: CASSQDYRAANEKLFF. The CDR3 bases are TGCGCCAGCAGCCAAGATTACAGGGCGGCTAATGAAAAACTGTTTTTT.

This clonotype occurred a few times. V is TRBV15 and J is TRBJ2-7, with 12 bases that match TRBD2. The CDR3 consists of 16 residues. Germline values: CDR1 LNHNV, CDR2 YYDKDF (reference sequence). Trimming removed 3 bases from V and 5 bases from J; junction bases left unmatched: 8. The DNA for the CDR3 is TGTGCCACCAGCAGGGCCCTGACTAGCGGGAGCGACGAGCAGTACTTC. Its protein is CATSRALTSGSDEQYF. The full variable domain, rest sourced from reference TRBV15 and TRBJ2-7, is DAMVIQNPRYQVTQFGKPVTLSCSQTLNHNVMYWYQQKSSQAPKLLFHYYDKDFNNEADTPDNFQSRRPNTSFCFLDIRSPGLGDTAMYLCATSRALTSGSDEQYFGPGTRLTVT.

This clonotype was seen many times. The V gene is TRBV11-2, the J gene TRBJ2-1, with D possibly TRBD2 on 5 matching bases. Germline V CDR1 and CDR2: SGHAT, FQNNGV. This CDR3 has 16 amino acids. V lost 4 bases and J 0 bases, leaving 13 bases between the germline ends. The CDR3 sequence is CASSSPRGGSYNEQFF. The CDR3 DNA reads as TGTGCCAGCAGCTCCCCCCGGGGTGGCTCCTACAATGAGCAGTTCTTC.

This clonotype was found once. This chain links TRBV28 with TRBJ2-7; TRBD1 aligns across 8 bases. The CDR3 spans 15 residues. Looked up from germline, CDR1 is MDHEN and CDR2 is SYDVKM. After removal of 2 bases from V and 7 bases from J, the junction contained 10 bases not matched to a gene. In DNA form, the CDR3 reads TGTGCCAGCAGTTTACCGCGGACAGGGTCCGATGAGCAGTACTTC. Translating it yields CASSLPRTGSDEQYF.

This clonotype appeared many times. V usage is TRBV20-1 and J usage is TRBJ1-1; perhaps TRBD1 as D (6 bases). Germline values: CDR1 DFQATT, CDR2 SNEGSKA (reference sequence). CDR3 length: 14 amino acids. V lost 1 base and J 4 bases, leaving 13 bases between the germline ends. The CDR3 spells CSARASTGITEAFF. CDR3 nucleotides: TGCAGTGCTAGAGCTTCTACAGGGATCACTGAAGCTTTCTTT.

Only a few counts were recorded for this clonotype. V and J are TRBV19 and TRBJ1-6, with a weak D call TRBD1 (5 bases). V dropped 3 bases and J dropped 5 bases, with 8 bases sitting between them. The germline gives CDR1 LNHDA, CDR2 SQIVND (reference sequence). The CDR3 is 14 amino acids. The CDR3 loop reads CASSIQGNNSPLHF. Here the CDR3 DNA reads TGTGCCAGTAGTATTCAGGGAAATAATTCACCCCTCCACTTT. The entire variable domain, with the rest obtained from reference TRBV19 and TRBJ1-6, is as follows: DGGITQSPKYLFRKEGQNVTLSCEQNLNHDAMYWYRQDPGQGLRLIYYSQIVNDFQKGDIAEGYSVSREKKESFPLTVTSAQKNPTAFYLCASSIQGNNSPLHFGNGTRLTVT.

This rearrangement joins TRBV24-1 to TRBJ1-1; the D is unclear. The CDR3 length is 12 residues. Per germline, CDR1 KGHDR and CDR2 SFDVKD. The V and J ends lost 3 bases and 5 bases respectively, with 6 bases between them. The CDR3 protein is CATSDGETEAFF. CDR3 coding DNA: TGTGCCACCAGTGATGGGGAGACTGAAGCTTTCTTT.

The rearrangement uses TRBV4-1 and TRBJ2-3; D may correspond to TRBD1 or TRBD2 (5 bases each). Per germline, CDR1 MGHRA and CDR2 YSYEKL. Trimming removed 2 bases from V and 4 bases from J, with 7 bases in between. The CDR3 covers 13 residues. The CDR3 loop is CASSQLGADTQYF. CDR3 DNA sequence: TGCGCCAGCAGCCAATTGGGGGCAGATACGCAGTATTTT.

The chain couples TRBV7-2 to TRBJ2-1; 8 bases fit TRBD2. CDR3 size: 15 residues. J lost 5 bases, V lost 4 bases, and 7 bases had no gene match. Germline assignment: CDR1 SGHTA and CDR2 FQGNSA. CDR3 DNA sequence: TGTGCCAGCAGCTCCCCAGCGGGAGTGGACAATGAGCAGTTCTTC. Translating it yields CASSSPAGVDNEQFF.

This clonotype appeared many times. V is TRBV7-9 and J is TRBJ2-1; 10 bases align to TRBD2. CDR1 SEHNR and CDR2 FQNEAQ come from the germline V gene (reference sequence). The CDR3 spans 18 residues. Trimming took 1 base from V and 2 from J; bases not matched to a gene: 8. CDR3 sequence reads: CASSLDASGSRAYNEQFF. The CDR3 nucleotides read TGTGCCAGCAGCTTAGATGCTAGCGGGAGTAGGGCCTACAATGAGCAGTTCTTC.

A remark on this clonotype: A read error may be the cause here, since a much bigger clone is one base away. The rearrangement joins TRBV7-9 to TRBJ2-1; D gene ambiguous. This CDR3 contains 14 residues. CDR1 and CDR2 (germline): SEHNR, FQNEAQ (reference sequence). Trimming pared 3 bases from V and 10 bases from J, leaving 16 bases between. CDR3 nucleotide sequence: TGTGCCAGCAGCTTCCCAGCGACTGTTGGCGAGCAGTTCTTC. Translation: CASSFPATVGEQFF.

This clonotype was counted a few times. The chain employs TRBV7-9 and TRBJ1-4; D is unresolved. This CDR3 has 14 amino acids. Germline V gene data show CDR1 as SEHNR and CDR2 as FQNEAQ (reference sequence). Between the trimmed V and J ends, which lost 1 base and 3 bases, there was a span of 6 bases. The CDR3 DNA follows: TGTGCCAGCAGCTTAGTCCTGTCTAATGAAAAACTGTTTTTT. Translation gives CASSLVLSNEKLFF.

This clonotype was observed a few times. This sequence joins TRBV3-1 and TRBJ1-6; 7 bases map to TRBD1. With 0 bases clipped from V and 9 bases from J, the junction kept 11 bases outside the gene matches. The CDR3 has 17 residues. Germline V gene lookup returns CDR1 LGHDT and CDR2 YNNKEL (reference sequence). This chain's CDR3 is CASSQDLAGGWRSPLHF. The CDR3 coding sequence is TGTGCCAGCAGCCAAGACCTGGCAGGGGGTTGGCGTTCACCCCTCCACTTT.

This chain links TRBV20-1 with TRBJ1-2; D perhaps matches TRBD1 (5 bases). The germline V gene has CDR1 DFQATT and CDR2 SNEGSKA (reference sequence). V lost 0 bases, J lost 5 bases, and 19 bases lay in between. CDR3 length equals 16 residues. The chain's CDR3 is CSARDQGRRGRYGYTF. Written as DNA, the CDR3 is TGCAGTGCTAGAGATCAGGGCAGGCGAGGGAGGTATGGCTACACCTTC.

The CDR3 bases are TGCAGCGCTCAACCAGGGGGCTCCTACAATGAGCAGTTCTTC. This sequence encodes CSAQPGGSYNEQFF. J is TRBJ2-1 and V is TRBV29-1, with 7 bases that match TRBD1. V lost 7 bases, J lost 0 bases, and 6 bases stayed unmatched. The CDR3 has 14 residues. Germline V gives CDR1 SQVTM, CDR2 ANQGSEA.

This clonotype was detected ten times or more. The chain employs TRBV24-1 and TRBJ2-7; D is possibly TRBD1 (5 bases). V was pared by 7 bases and J by 7 bases, with 16 bases between. The CDR3 contains 13 residues. Germline CDR1 is KGHDR and CDR2 is SFDVKD. The CDR3 spells CATSEALAGEQYF. The CDR3 nucleotides read TGTGCCACCAGCGAAGCGTTGGCAGGGGAGCAGTACTTC.

This sequence joins TRBV6-1 and TRBJ2-5, with 11 bases matching TRBD2. Germline CDR1 MNHNS, CDR2 SASEGT. The CDR3 is 15 amino acids. With 6 bases clipped from V and 5 bases from J, the junction kept 8 bases outside the gene matches. CDR3 nucleotide sequence: TGTGCCAGCAGCATAGCGGGAGGGCCTCTGGAGACCCAGTACTTC. Its protein product is CASSIAGGPLETQYF.

As for this clonotype: One base away lies a much larger clone, so this may be a sequencing read error. The conserved final phenylalanine or tryptophan is absent from the CDR3, which likely points to a read error. The chain combines TRBV20-1 with TRBJ2-7; 11 bases map to TRBD2. Germline V gene data show CDR1 as DFQATT and CDR2 as SNEGSKA (reference sequence). J gave up 5 bases and V 0 bases, and 3 bases lay outside the gene matches. The CDR3 contains 14 residues. The CDR3 DNA is TGCAGTGCTAGAGACACTAGCGGGAGTAACGAGCAGTACCTC. It specifies CSARDTSGSNEQYL.